This T cell receptor beta chain was obtained from a study of T cells in Graves' hyperthyroidism and ophthalmopathy. Stability of Graves' hyperthyroidism was defined as absent ophthalmopathy progression within 18 months. Exclusion of a patient resulted from uncontrolled infection, other autoimmune disease, pregnancy or lactation. The table lists this clonotype with many counts. Germline values: CDR1 MNHEY, CDR2 SMNVEV (reference sequence). Trimming at V came to 5 bases and at J to 2 bases, leaving 2 bases not matched to a gene. The CDR3 is made up of 13 amino acids. RNA transcripts served as the template for amplifying TCR beta CDR3 regions. First-round RT-PCR targeting the TCR CDR3 was performed with the HTBI primer set. MiXCR was run by TCRdb on the multiplex PCR reads, yielding one entry per CDR3 protein. The data contain about half a million distinct CDR3 sequences, around 21% of them seen just once; the ten biggest clones take up more than 20%.

The chain carries TRBV27 and TRBJ1-2, with TRBD1 matching 7 bases. This TCR derives from a man in his late teens or twenties with Graves' hyperthyroidism. Sequenced input: blood. For the CDR3, the DNA is TGTGCCAGCAGTGCACAGGGGAACTATGGCTACACCTTC. This gives the protein CASSAQGNYGYTF.